One and the same sample provided the 20 T cell receptor beta chains below, sequenced in a study of OX40 agonist ivuxolimab in advanced cancers. The method was immunoSEQ multiplex PCR; TCRdb's version includes in-frame clones alone and lacks a portion of them. The table records 45,000 or so clones, around 90% of them present only once. Sequences were derived from CD4+ or CD8+ T cells sorted from blood, sampled in a trial of the OX40 agonist ivuxolimab. The receptor source for this set is an adult with an advanced solid tumor such as melanoma, head and neck, liver or kidney cancer.

The chain links TRBV4-1 to TRBJ2-3; D is undetermined. This CDR3 spans 15 amino acids. Trimming removed 4 bases from V and 2 bases from J, with 13 bases in between. Germline CDR1 is MGHRA and CDR2 is YSYEKL. The CDR3 DNA reads TGCGCCAGCAGCCCACGGGTTCCCCCCACAGATACGCAGTATTTT. This codes for CASSPRVPPTDTQYF.

The rearrangement joins TRBV6-1 to TRBJ2-7; no reliable D call. The V gene lost 4 bases and the J gene lost 2 bases, with 12 bases spanning the gap. This CDR3 comprises 14 residues. Germline-derived CDR1 and CDR2 are MNHNS and SASEGT. CDR3: CASSVMANAYEQYF. DNA of the CDR3: TGTGCCAGCAGTGTCATGGCCAACGCCTACGAGCAGTACTTC.

The chain recombines TRBV6-5 with TRBJ1-4; D remains unclear. Trimming left V 4 bases short and J 0 bases short, with 6 bases between. The length of the CDR3 is 14 residues. CDR1 is MNHEY, CDR2 SVGAGI, per germline. The CDR3 coding sequence is TGTGCCAGCAGTTTAACTGCAACTAATGAAAAACTGTTTTTT. Translating it yields CASSLTATNEKLFF.

This rearrangement joins TRBV5-8 to TRBJ1-2; TRBD1 agrees at 10 bases. In germline, CDR1 is SGHTS, CDR2 YDEGEE. V lost 4 bases to trimming and J lost 7 bases; unmatched junction nucleotides: 4. CDR3 size: 13 residues. CDR3 in DNA: TGTGCCAGCAGCCCCGGGACAGGGGTTGGCTACACCTTC. Translating gives CASSPGTGVGYTF.

The chain has TRBV6-5 and TRBJ1-1; D ambiguous. This CDR3 has 13 residues. Germline V gene data show CDR1 as MNHEY and CDR2 as SVGAGI. V lost 8 bases, J lost 1 base, and 11 bases lay in between. The CDR3 sequence is CASAQDANTEAFF. In nucleotides, the CDR3 is TGTGCCAGCGCCCAGGACGCGAACACTGAAGCTTTCTTT.

The V and J genes are TRBV9 and TRBJ2-3, with D possibly TRBD1 on 6 matching bases. This CDR3 is built from 17 residues. V lost 2 bases and J lost 2, with 18 bases in between. Germline V gives CDR1 SGDLS, CDR2 YYNGEE. CDR3 amino acids: CASSVGAGVRVTDTQYF. The CDR3 DNA is TGTGCCAGCAGCGTGGGAGCAGGGGTCCGGGTCACAGATACGCAGTATTTT.

The chain links TRBV4-1 to TRBJ1-6; D uncertain. This CDR3 spans 15 amino acids. CDR1 MGHRA and CDR2 YSYEKL come from the germline V gene. V lost 1 base, J lost 8 bases, and 12 bases lay in between. The CDR3 nucleotides read TGCGCCAGCAGCCAAGTTCCGGGCTCGGATTCACCCCTCCACTTT. Protein sequence: CASSQVPGSDSPLHF.

This clone was seen a single time. The rearrangement joins TRBV6-6 to TRBJ2-7; 9 bases align to TRBD1. CDR3 length: 13 amino acids. V was clipped by 5 bases and J by 6 bases; unmatched bases: 5. Germline CDR1 reads MNHNY; CDR2 reads SVGAGI (reference sequence). Here the CDR3 DNA reads TGTGCCAGCAGTACCGGGACAGGGAGCGAGCAGTACTTC. Protein: CASSTGTGSEQYF.

This clone has just a few counts. CDR3 bases: TGTGCCAGCAGCTTAGGACAGGGGCAGTTCTTC. Its translation is CASSLGQGQFF. This chain joins TRBV7-9 and TRBJ2-1; TRBD1 matches 7 bases. J gave up 12 bases and V 1 base, and 0 bases lay outside the gene matches. This CDR3 spans 11 amino acids. Germline V gene sequence: CDR1 SEHNR, CDR2 FQNEAQ (reference sequence).

The DNA for the CDR3 is TGCGCCAGCAGCCACCCCCGGAGGGACGAGCAGTACTTC. Translation: CASSHPRRDEQYF. The rearrangement links TRBV4-1 to TRBJ2-7, with D possibly TRBD2 on 6 matching bases. The CDR3 is 13 residues long. The germline CDR1 and CDR2 sequences are MGHRA and YSYEKL. The V end was cut by 3 bases, the J end by 5 bases, with 11 bases between.

The chain joins TRBV7-8 to TRBJ2-3; 10 positions match TRBD2. The J segment lost 6 bases and the V segment lost 1 base, leaving 7 bases of the junction unmatched. The CDR3 consists of 16 residues. Germline assignment: CDR1 SGHVS and CDR2 FQNEAQ. In DNA, the CDR3 is TGTGCCAGCAGCTTAGAAGGAGCGGGGGGGCGGGATACGCAGTATTTT. Amino acid sequence: CASSLEGAGGRDTQYF.

The V call is TRBV6-1, the J call TRBJ2-3; 7 nucleotides agree with TRBD2. The CDR3 runs 14 residues. Germline assignment: CDR1 MNHNS and CDR2 SASEGT. The J segment lost 1 base and the V segment lost 5 bases, leaving 3 bases of the junction unmatched. CDR3 nucleotide sequence: TGTGCCAGCAGTAGGGCGGGGGGCACAGATACGCAGTATTTT. This gives the protein CASSRAGGTDTQYF.

This chain connects TRBV6-1 to TRBJ2-1; 9 positions agree with TRBD1. The germline V gene has CDR1 MNHNS and CDR2 SASEGT. The CDR3 runs to 17 residues. V lost 0 bases and J lost 4; bases outside the gene matches: 7. The chain's CDR3 is CASSEATDRGGYNEQFF. CDR3 in DNA: TGTGCCAGCAGTGAAGCTACGGACAGGGGTGGGTACAATGAGCAGTTCTTC.

The gene calls are TRBV6-1 and TRBJ2-1; TRBD1 or TRBD2 may be the D gene (5 bases each). Germline V gives CDR1 MNHNS, CDR2 SASEGT. The CDR3 loop spans 16 amino acids. The V and J ends lost 1 base and 0 bases respectively, with 10 bases between them. The CDR3 spells CASSEVAGSSYNEQFF. Here the CDR3 DNA reads TGTGCCAGCAGTGAAGTGGCAGGGAGCTCCTACAATGAGCAGTTCTTC.

This clone was counted a single time. This chain links TRBV6-1 with TRBJ2-1, with TRBD1 identical over 11 bases. Trimming removed 9 bases from V and 7 bases from J; junction bases left unmatched: 11. The CDR3 totals 15 residues. The germline gives CDR1 MNHNS, CDR2 SASEGT. CDR3 bases: TGTGCCAGTGTTTATAGCGGGACAGGGGGAAATGAGCAGTTCTTC. Its translation: CASVYSGTGGNEQFF.

The chain uses TRBV6-1 and TRBJ1-6; the D is unclear. Per the germline V gene, CDR1 is MNHNS and CDR2 is SASEGT. The CDR3 has 15 amino acids. With 0 bases removed from V and 7 bases from J, the gap between germline ends came to 10 bases. CDR3 protein: CASSEAGSLNSPLHF. The CDR3 DNA is TGTGCCAGCAGTGAAGCGGGCTCCTTAAATTCACCCCTCCACTTT.

The rearrangement uses TRBV2 and TRBJ1-1; no clear D gene. The CDR3 consists of 14 residues. Trimming shortened V by 3 bases and J by 3 bases, and 11 bases separated the two germline ends. CDR1 and CDR2 from the germline V gene are SNHLY and FYNNEI. Here the CDR3 reads CASSDWGIYTEAFF. The CDR3 nucleotides are TGTGCCAGCAGTGATTGGGGAATCTACACTGAAGCTTTCTTT. The complete variable domain, with remaining parts taken from reference TRBV2 and TRBJ1-1, reads EPEVTQTPSHQVTQMGQEVILRCVPISNHLYFYWYRQILGQKVEFLVSFYNNEISEKSEIFDDQFSVERPDGSNFTLKIRSTKLEDSAMYFCASSDWGIYTEAFFGQGTRLTVV.

Many counts were recorded for this clone. The rearrangement links TRBV19 to TRBJ1-5; D is unclear. This CDR3 is built from 14 residues. V gave up 4 bases and J gave up 1 base, with 8 bases separating them. Germline CDR1 and CDR2: LNHDA and SQIVND (reference sequence). The CDR3, as DNA: TGTGCCAGTAGTACGTTAGGAAGCAATCAGCCCCAGCATTTT. It is translated as CASSTLGSNQPQHF.

This clone was counted between two and nine times. The chain joins TRBV4-1 to TRBJ2-3; perhaps TRBD2 as D (6 bases). The CDR3 is 14 amino acids. Germline CDR1 MGHRA, CDR2 YSYEKL. V gave up 1 base and J gave up 4 bases, with 9 bases separating them. In DNA, the CDR3 is TGCGCCAGCAGCCAAGTGGAGGGCTCAGATACGCAGTATTTT. It yields the protein CASSQVEGSDTQYF.

This clone was seen more than once but under ten times. The chain links TRBV29-1 to TRBJ1-1; D is ambiguous. The V gene lost 4 bases and the J gene lost 8 bases, with 11 bases spanning the gap. CDR3 length: 11 amino acids. Germline CDR1 is SQVTM and CDR2 is ANQGSEA. The CDR3 sequence is CSVGGGVEAFF. CDR3 coding DNA: TGCAGCGTTGGTGGTGGGGTAGAAGCTTTCTTT.